This T cell receptor beta chain was documented in a study of long-term antiretroviral therapy in people with HIV. Germline V lookup: CDR1 MNHEY, CDR2 SVGAGI. CDR3 length: 15 residues. The germline V and J ends were trimmed by 5 bases and 3 bases, with 17 bases remaining between them. immunoSEQ v3.0 was run at survey level. Data came from immunoSEQ multiplex PCR; TCRdb stores just in-frame clones and leaves some out. The sample lists about 12,000 clones; 70% to 80% were seen once. Clinicians in the United States treated all participants with HIV. There were roughly 0.9-11 million cryopreserved PBMC in the samples before DNA extraction.

The V call is TRBV6-5, the J call TRBJ2-7; D is unclear. This clonotype was obtained from a woman aged 40 to 49 with HIV. The source material was unsorted PBMCs, sampled 0.5 years before starting antiretroviral therapy. CDR3: CASSPVEALLYEQYF. Written as DNA, the CDR3 is TGTGCCAGCAGTCCCGTTGAGGCCCTACTCTACGAGCAGTACTTC.